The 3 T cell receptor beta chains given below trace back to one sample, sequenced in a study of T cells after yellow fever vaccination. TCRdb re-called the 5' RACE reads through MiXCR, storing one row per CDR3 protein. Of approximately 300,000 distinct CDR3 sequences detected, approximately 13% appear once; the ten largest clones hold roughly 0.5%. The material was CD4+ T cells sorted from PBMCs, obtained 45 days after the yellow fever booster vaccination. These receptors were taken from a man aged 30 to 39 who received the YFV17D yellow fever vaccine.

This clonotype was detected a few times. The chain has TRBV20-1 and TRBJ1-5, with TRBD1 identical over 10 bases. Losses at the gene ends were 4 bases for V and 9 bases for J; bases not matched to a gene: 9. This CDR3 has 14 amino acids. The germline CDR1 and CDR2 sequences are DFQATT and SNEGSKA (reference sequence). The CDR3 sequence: CSAILGTGVRPQHF. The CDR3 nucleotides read TGCAGTGCTATCCTCGGGACAGGGGTTCGGCCCCAGCATTTT.

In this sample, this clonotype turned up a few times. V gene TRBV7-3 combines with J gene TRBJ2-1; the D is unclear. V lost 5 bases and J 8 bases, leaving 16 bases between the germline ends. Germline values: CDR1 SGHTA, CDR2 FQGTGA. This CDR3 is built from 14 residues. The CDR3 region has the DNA TGTGCCAGCAGCCGTGGGAATGTAAGGGATGAGCAGTTCTTC. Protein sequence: CASSRGNVRDEQFF.

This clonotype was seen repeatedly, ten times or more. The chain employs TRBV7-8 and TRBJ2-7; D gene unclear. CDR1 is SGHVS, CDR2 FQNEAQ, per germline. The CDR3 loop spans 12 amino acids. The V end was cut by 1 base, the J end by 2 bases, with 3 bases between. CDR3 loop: CASSLVTYEQYF. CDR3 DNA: TGTGCCAGCAGCTTAGTTACCTACGAGCAGTACTTC. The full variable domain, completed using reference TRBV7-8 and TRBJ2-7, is GAGVSQSPRYKVAKRGQDVALRCDPISGHVSLFWYQQALGQGPEFLTYFQNEAQLDKSGLPSDRFFAERPEGSVSTLKIQRTQQEDSAVYLCASSLVTYEQYFGPGTRLTVT.